This TCR beta chain derives from a study of shared clonotypes between healthy human individuals. CDR1 is SGHRS, CDR2 YFSETQ, per germline. V was clipped by 0 bases and J by 10 bases, with 8 bases between them. The CDR3 is made up of 12 amino acids. The data were produced by immunoSEQ multiplex PCR, yet TCRdb's version contains in-frame clones alone and is incomplete. This table has about 1.5 million clones, 95% to 99% appearing once. Material: naive CD4+ T cells sorted from blood. Subset indicated: CD45RA+ positively selected. The receptor comes from a man aged 25-45 years in good health. The genes are TRBV5-1 and TRBJ2-1; D gene unclear. CDR3 protein: CASSLAGREQFF. Here the CDR3 DNA reads TGCGCCAGCAGCTTGGCCGGTAGGGAGCAGTTCTTC.